Below, 2 T cell receptor beta chains from the same sample are listed, as sequenced in a study of a mutant IDH1 vaccine in newly diagnosed glioma. Profiled with immunoSEQ multiplex PCR; TCRdb holds only in-frame clones, not every one. The data show about 38,000 clones, about 73% seen once. The time point was: baseline, week 1 (first vaccination visit). The treatment is: pre-vaccination baseline after standard-of-care therapy. The material sequenced was PBMCs, taken from a glioma patient treated with radiotherapy, temozolomide or both. The receptors were sampled from a man in his forties with glioma. Some clones in this sample may be carry-over from other donors' samples.

The chain joins TRBV5-5 to TRBJ2-1; TRBD2 agrees at 7 bases. Germline V gene lookup returns CDR1 SGHKS and CDR2 YYEKEE (reference sequence). The trim removed 5 bases at V and 5 bases at J, leaving 7 bases unmatched. CDR3 size: 14 residues. CDR3 protein: CASRMWGGDNEQFF. The CDR3 DNA follows: TGTGCCAGCAGGATGTGGGGAGGGGACAATGAGCAGTTCTTC.

The chain employs TRBV6-5 and TRBJ1-5; D call uncertain. Trimming shortened V by 0 bases and J by 4 bases, and 4 bases separated the two germline ends. CDR1 is MNHEY and CDR2 is SVGAGI in the germline V gene. This CDR3 spans 13 amino acids. DNA for the CDR3: TGTGCCAGCAGTTACTCCAGGAATCAGCCCCAGCATTTT. Protein: CASSYSRNQPQHF.